This T cell receptor beta chain originates from a study of Ad26.COV2.S vaccination and SARS-CoV-2 variants. Study information: Enrollment placed the donor in the COV1001 Ad26.COV2.S trial arm. Once or twice, 56 days apart, Ad26.COV2.S was delivered intramuscularly.

The CDR3 covers 16 residues. Trimming at V came to 3 bases and at J to 2 bases, leaving 9 bases not matched to a gene. Germline V gives CDR1 LNHDA, CDR2 SQIVND (reference sequence). Documented treatment: 19 received Ad26.COV2.S at low or high dose, single or two shots; about 5 received placebo; per-sample allocation not given. Material that was analyzed had been drawn on day 63 after the first vaccine or placebo injection. Sequenced by immunoSEQ multiplex PCR; TCRdb stores in-frame clones only, minus some. The table lists about 380,000 clones, around four fifths of them singletons. Whole-study results and caveats: It was found that vaccine and placebo recipients had similar non-spike TCR breadth.

Worth noting for this clone: Its target is not known.

The TCR was taken from a person aged 18-65 years who received the Ad26.COV2.S COVID-19 vaccine or a placebo. Material: peripheral blood, obtained in a trial of Ad26.COV2.S vaccine versus placebo. The chain joins TRBV19 to TRBJ2-7; TRBD1 matches at 8 bases. CDR3 amino acids: CASSMGSWTGTYEQYF. CDR3 nucleotides: TGTGCCAGTAGTATGGGCTCTTGGACAGGGACCTACGAGCAGTACTTC.